The 6 T cell receptor beta chains below all came from one sample that was sequenced in a study of blood T cell repertoires in COVID-19. Sequencing used immunoSEQ multiplex PCR; TCRdb keeps in-frame clones, though not all of them. The sample comprises 50,000 to 55,000 clones, about 88% of which are singletons, and approximately 4.9% rests with the top ten. Input material: peripheral blood. Receptors originate from a man in his sixties with active COVID-19.

This sequence joins TRBV13 and TRBJ2-5; D possibly corresponds to TRBD2 (7 bases). Germline V gene data show CDR1 as PRHDT and CDR2 as FYEKMQ (reference sequence). V was trimmed by 5 bases and J by 5 bases, leaving 12 bases between them. The CDR3 sequence is 13 residues long. CDR3 in DNA: TGTGCCAGCAGCAAACAGGGAGGGGAGACCCAGTACTTC. Its protein product is CASSKQGGETQYF.

V and J are TRBV3-1 (or the pseudogene TRBV3-2) and TRBJ2-2, with 8 bases aligning to TRBD1. Trimming at V came to 3 bases and at J to 4 bases, leaving 10 bases not matched to a gene. The germline V gene encodes CDR1 LGHDT and CDR2 YNNKEL (reference sequence). This CDR3 has 17 amino acids. The CDR3, as DNA: TGTGCCAGCAGCCACGACGACAGGGGCGAGGCCACCGGGGAGCTGTTTTTT. Residues: CASSHDDRGEATGELFF.

J is TRBJ1-2 and V is TRBV6-5, with 10 bases that match TRBD1. Per the germline V gene, CDR1 is MNHEY and CDR2 is SVGAGI. V lost 4 bases to trimming and J lost 6 bases; unmatched junction nucleotides: 5. This CDR3 is built from 14 residues. CDR3 sequence (DNA): TGTGCCAGCAGTTCCGCCGGGACAGGGGATGGCTACACCTTC. It translates to CASSSAGTGDGYTF.

The chain joins TRBV28 to TRBJ2-7, with 7 bases lining up with TRBD1. J was trimmed by 4 bases and V by 5 bases; bases with no gene match: 11. The V gene's germline CDR1 is MDHEN and CDR2 SYDVKM. The CDR3 spans 15 residues. CDR3 region: CASSQSGTAKYEQYF. The CDR3 coding sequence is TGTGCCAGCAGTCAGTCCGGGACAGCAAAATACGAGCAGTACTTC.

J is TRBJ1-2 and V is TRBV4-2; TRBD1 might be the D (5 bases). Trimming cost V 3 bases and J 0 bases, with 14 bases left between them. The CDR3 is 16 residues long. The germline V gene encodes CDR1 LGHNA and CDR2 YNFKEQ. The CDR3 DNA sequence: TGTGCCAGCAGCCAGTATACAGGCGCCACTAACTATGGCTACACCTTC. This sequence encodes CASSQYTGATNYGYTF.

The rearrangement uses TRBV5-6 and TRBJ1-1, with a weak D call TRBD1 (6 bases). Germline CDR1 is SGHDT and CDR2 is YYEEEE. Trimming stripped 1 base from V and 0 bases from J, with 10 bases between. There are 15 residues in the CDR3. CDR3 sequence (DNA): TGTGCCAGCAGCTTGAGTCCAGGGGTGAACACTGAAGCTTTCTTT. As protein: CASSLSPGVNTEAFF.